The 31 T cell receptor beta chains given below trace back to one sample, sequenced in a study of blood T cell repertoires in COVID-19. The protocol was immunoSEQ multiplex PCR, while the TCRdb copy is restricted to in-frame clones and leaves out a portion. The repertoire holds 140,000 or so clones, with under 85% as singletons. Material: peripheral blood. The receptors come from a man between 50 and 59 years old with active or convalescent COVID-19.

This clone was recorded a few times. The CDR3 DNA follows: TGTGCCAGCAGCCTCGGGACAGCTGGCCAGGGTAGTGAAAAACTGTTTTTT. It is translated as CASSLGTAGQGSEKLFF. The chain joins TRBV9 to TRBJ1-4; 7 bases align to TRBD1. Losses at the gene ends were 4 bases for V and 7 bases for J; bases not matched to a gene: 16. This CDR3 is built from 17 residues. Germline CDR1 SGDLS, CDR2 YYNGEE.

This clone was detected only a few times. The rearrangement uses TRBV11-1 and TRBJ1-2; 7 bases map to TRBD1. Germline values: CDR1 SGHAT, CDR2 FQDESV (reference sequence). This CDR3 comprises 14 residues. The V gene end was trimmed by 4 bases and the J gene end by 9 bases; junction bases not matched to a gene: 11. The CDR3 protein is CASSSAGNRGSYTF. CDR3 DNA sequence: TGTGCCAGCAGCTCGGCCGGCAACAGGGGTAGCTACACCTTC. The complete variable domain, with remaining parts taken from reference TRBV11-1 and TRBJ1-2, reads EAEVAQSPRYKITEKSQAVAFWCDPISGHATLYWYRQILGQGPELLVQFQDESVVDDSQLPKDRFSAERLKGVDSTLKIQPAELGDSAMYLCASSSAGNRGSYTFGSGTRLTVV.

This clone was seen a single time. At one end, the junction sequence differs from germline, possibly due to a read error. The rearrangement links TRBV5-4 to TRBJ2-1; D not certain. CDR1 and CDR2 from the germline V gene are SGHNT and YYREEE (reference sequence). The CDR3 is made up of 13 amino acids. Here the CDR3 DNA reads TGTGCCAGCAGCCTGGGCCCCTATAATGAGCAGTTCTTC. Its protein product is CASSLGPYNEQFF.

V is TRBV6-2 or TRBV6-3 and J is TRBJ1-5, with a weak D call TRBD1 (5 bases). The V and J ends lost 2 bases and 1 base respectively, with 9 bases between them. The CDR3 extends over 15 amino acids. Germline CDR1 is MNHEY and CDR2 is SVGEGT. CDR3 protein: CASSYPGGSNQPQHF. The CDR3 DNA is TGTGCCAGCAGTTACCCGGGGGGGAGCAATCAGCCCCAGCATTTT.

This clone was found a few times. V usage is TRBV29-1 and J usage is TRBJ2-2, with TRBD2 as a possible D gene (7 bases). Trimming pared 3 bases from V and 2 bases from J, leaving 16 bases between. CDR3 length equals 16 residues. Germline assignment: CDR1 SQVTM and CDR2 ANQGSEA. The CDR3 protein is CSVEVGAGVNTGELFF. CDR3 DNA: TGCAGCGTTGAGGTGGGGGCGGGAGTAAACACCGGGGAGCTGTTTTTT.

This clone was picked up one time. V and J are TRBV29-1 and TRBJ2-1, with 10 bases identical to TRBD2. Per the germline V gene, CDR1 is SQVTM and CDR2 is ANQGSEA. The CDR3 is made up of 13 amino acids. V gave up 7 bases and J gave up 3 bases; unmatched junction bases: 3. The CDR3 region has the DNA TGCAGCGACGCTAGCGGGAGCTACAATGAGCAGTTCTTC. Its translation: CSDASGSYNEQFF.

The chain uses TRBV18 and TRBJ2-7; 10 bases map to TRBD1. This CDR3 has 14 residues. Germline trimming cut 8 bases from V and 4 bases from J; bases unmatched to any gene: 8. CDR1 is KGHSH and CDR2 is LQKENI in the germline V gene. The CDR3: CASRSGTGDYEQYF. In nucleotides, the CDR3 is TGTGCCAGCCGATCCGGGACAGGGGATTACGAGCAGTACTTC.

The rearrangement links TRBV10-3 to TRBJ1-2, with 8 bases matching TRBD1. Germline V gene data show CDR1 as ENHRY and CDR2 as SYGVKD. CDR3 size: 15 residues. Germline trimming cut 0 bases from V and 4 bases from J; bases unmatched to any gene: 4. The CDR3 reads CAISESGTGPYGYTF. The DNA for the CDR3 is TGTGCCATCAGTGAGTCCGGGACAGGCCCCTATGGCTACACCTTC.

This clone was counted only a few times. The chain uses TRBV11-2 and TRBJ1-2; D may be TRBD1 (6 bases). V shed 2 bases and J shed 0 bases, with 16 bases lying between them. The CDR3 contains 17 residues. Germline V gene lookup returns CDR1 SGHAT and CDR2 FQNNGV. CDR3 sequence: CASSLWSWGQANYGYTF. The CDR3 nucleotides are TGTGCCAGCAGCTTATGGTCCTGGGGACAAGCTAACTATGGCTACACCTTC.

V and J are TRBV5-6 and TRBJ2-3, with D unclear. Trimming took off 1 base at V and 1 base at J, with 13 bases between the two ends. The CDR3 contains 16 residues. Germline CDR1 reads SGHDT; CDR2 reads YYEEEE. The CDR3 sequence: CASSLLGQPRTDTQYF. The DNA for the CDR3 is TGTGCCAGCAGCTTGTTGGGCCAGCCTCGCACAGATACGCAGTATTTT.

The rearrangement joins TRBV4-2 to TRBJ2-7, with a weak D call TRBD1 (6 bases). V dropped 4 bases and J dropped 2 bases, with 15 bases sitting between them. CDR1 LGHNA and CDR2 YNFKEQ come from the germline V gene. CDR3 length: 15 residues. In nucleotides, the CDR3 is TGTGCCAGCAGCCCGACCGGGACAAATACCTACGAGCAGTACTTC. This encodes CASSPTGTNTYEQYF.

This clone was counted only a few times. The chain couples TRBV29-1 to TRBJ2-1; TRBD1 aligns across 7 bases. The ends lost 8 bases at V and 8 bases at J; junction bases unmatched: 12. The CDR3 is 13 residues long. The germline gives CDR1 SQVTM, CDR2 ANQGSEA. The CDR3 DNA sequence: TGCAGCATTCGCTCCCCCCAGGGGGATGAGCAGTTCTTC. Protein sequence: CSIRSPQGDEQFF.

The gene calls are TRBV11-2 and TRBJ1-3; 8 bases match TRBD1. The CDR3 spans 16 residues. Trimming removed 4 bases from V and 8 bases from J; junction bases left unmatched: 13. CDR1 is SGHAT, CDR2 FQNNGV, per germline. DNA for the CDR3: TGTGCCAGCAGCTGGGACTCACGGACAGGGTGGGACACCATATATTTT. It codes for CASSWDSRTGWDTIYF.

A single count supports this clone. This sequence joins TRBV28 and TRBJ1-6; 8 nucleotides match TRBD1. CDR3 length: 15 amino acids. From germline, CDR1 is MDHEN and CDR2 SYDVKM. J was trimmed by 10 bases and V by 6 bases; bases with no gene match: 11. CDR3 coding DNA: TGTGCCAGCAGCTCACCCCAGGGGGCAAAGTCACCCCTCCACTTT. It codes for CASSSPQGAKSPLHF.

The J gene is TRBJ2-2, the V gene TRBV7-9, with D perhaps matching TRBD2 (5 bases). CDR3 length equals 13 residues. V was pared by 11 bases and J by 1 base, with 11 bases between. The germline CDR1 and CDR2 sequences are SEHNR and FQNEAQ (reference sequence). The CDR3 nucleotides read TGTGCCTCTGTCGGGGTGAACACCGGGGAGCTGTTTTTT. Protein sequence: CASVGVNTGELFF. The full variable domain, rest sourced from reference TRBV7-9 and TRBJ2-2, is DTGVSQNPRHKITKRGQNVTFRCDPISEHNRLYWYRQTLGQGPEFLTYFQNEAQLEKSRLLSDRFSAERPKGSFSTLEIQRTEQGDSAMYLCASVGVNTGELFFGEGSRLTVL.

The chain joins TRBV28 to TRBJ2-7; the D gene is possibly TRBD2 (5 bases). CDR1 MDHEN and CDR2 SYDVKM come from the germline V gene. The CDR3 has 14 amino acids. Between the trimmed V and J ends, which lost 11 bases and 1 base, there was a span of 18 bases. The CDR3 sequence: CAHRGSRPSYEQYF. CDR3 nucleotide sequence: TGTGCCCACAGAGGGAGCAGGCCTTCCTACGAGCAGTACTTC.

The chain links TRBV4-1 to TRBJ2-4, with D uncertain. The CDR3 covers 16 residues. Germline-derived CDR1 and CDR2 are MGHRA and YSYEKL. Trimming shortened V by 1 base and J by 5 bases, and 15 bases separated the two germline ends. The CDR3 coding sequence is TGCGCCAGCAGCCAAGTCCGGTCTCGATCGGAAAACATTCAGTACTTC. Amino acids: CASSQVRSRSENIQYF.

This clone was seen only once. The chain is built from TRBV19 and TRBJ1-2; D is uncertain. The CDR3 is made up of 13 amino acids. V was trimmed by 3 bases and J by 4 bases, leaving 9 bases between them. Germline CDR1 is LNHDA and CDR2 is SQIVND (reference sequence). This chain's CDR3 is CASSILRFYGYTF. The DNA for the CDR3 is TGTGCCAGTAGTATCCTCAGATTCTATGGCTACACCTTC.

The chain employs TRBV11-2 and TRBJ1-4; a possible D gene is TRBD1 (5 bases). The CDR3 is made up of 13 amino acids. The germline V gene has CDR1 SGHAT and CDR2 FQNNGV. V lost 6 bases to trimming and J lost 4 bases, with 9 bases between them. The CDR3 is CASSPRVNEKLFF. CDR3 DNA sequence: TGTGCCAGCAGTCCCAGGGTTAATGAAAAACTGTTTTTT. The variable domain in full, completed from reference TRBV11-2 and TRBJ1-4, reads EAGVAQSPRYKIIEKRQSVAFWCNPISGHATLYWYQQILGQGPKLLIQFQNNGVVDDSQLPKDRFSAERLKGVDSTLKIQPAKLEDSAVYLCASSPRVNEKLFFGSGTQLSVL.

The rearrangement links TRBV7-3 to TRBJ2-2; TRBD2 matches 11 bases. This CDR3 is 17 amino acids long. The V segment lost 5 bases and the J segment 5 bases; nucleotides outside the gene matches: 10. Germline V gene sequence: CDR1 SGHTA, CDR2 FQGTGA. Here the CDR3 DNA reads TGTGCCAGCAGCACAATAGCGGGAGGGCTCAGGACCGGGGAGCTGTTTTTT. Translating it yields CASSTIAGGLRTGELFF.

This clone was observed a handful of times. The chain has TRBV5-6 and TRBJ2-3; no definite D call. The germline gives CDR1 SGHDT, CDR2 YYEEEE. The CDR3 is 13 amino acids. The V and J ends lost 1 base and 8 bases respectively, with 11 bases between them. The CDR3: CASSLWAGGTQYF. CDR3 sequence (DNA): TGTGCCAGCAGCTTGTGGGCAGGTGGTACGCAGTATTTT.

The chain employs TRBV3-1 (or the pseudogene TRBV3-2) and TRBJ2-7, with D uncertain. Germline values: CDR1 LGHDT, CDR2 YNNKEL (reference sequence). CDR3 length equals 15 residues. The V end lost 4 bases, the J end lost 1 base, and 14 bases lay between the germline ends. CDR3 region: CASSRTHESSYEQYF. The CDR3 bases are TGTGCCAGCAGCCGAACGCATGAGAGTTCCTACGAGCAGTACTTC.

The chain combines TRBV30 with TRBJ2-3, with TRBD2 matching over 7 bases. After removal of 4 bases from V and 2 bases from J, the junction contained 3 bases not matched to a gene. Germline V gives CDR1 GTSNPN, CDR2 SVGIG (reference sequence). The CDR3 totals 13 residues. The DNA of the CDR3 is TGTGCCTGGAAGCGGGGAAACACAGATACGCAGTATTTT. Translation: CAWKRGNTDTQYF.

The rearrangement links TRBV4-2 to TRBJ1-4; maybe TRBD1 (6 bases). The CDR3 is made up of 13 amino acids. CDR1 is LGHNA and CDR2 is YNFKEQ in the germline V gene. V lost 5 bases and J lost 6, with 10 bases in between. The DNA of the CDR3 is TGTGCCAGCAGCAAGGGGGATGATGAAAAACTGTTTTTT. It is translated as CASSKGDDEKLFF.

This clone occurred once. The rearrangement links TRBV19 to TRBJ2-3, with a tentative D call TRBD1 (6 bases). Germline CDR1 LNHDA, CDR2 SQIVND (reference sequence). CDR3 length: 16 residues. The V gene lost 5 bases and the J gene lost 0 bases, with 15 bases spanning the gap. CDR3 sequence (DNA): TGTGCCAGTAGTCCTCCGGGACATCCTAGCACAGATACGCAGTATTTT. Translated: CASSPPGHPSTDTQYF.

This clone was detected once. The chain combines TRBV4-2 with TRBJ2-2; D gene ambiguous. V shed 1 base and J shed 3 bases, with 12 bases lying between them. Germline V CDR1 and CDR2: LGHNA, YNFKEQ. The CDR3 is 16 residues long. CDR3 protein: CASSQVRVSDTGELFF. The CDR3 DNA reads TGTGCCAGCAGCCAAGTGAGAGTATCGGACACCGGGGAGCTGTTTTTT.

The chain carries TRBV7-2 and TRBJ1-4, with 9 nucleotides matching TRBD1. The length of the CDR3 is 15 residues. CDR1 is SGHTA, CDR2 FQGNSA, per germline. The ends lost 6 bases at V and 2 bases at J; junction bases unmatched: 4. CDR3 nucleotide sequence: TGTGCCAGCAGGAGACAGGGGGGGACTAATGAAAAACTGTTTTTT. The encoded protein is CASRRQGGTNEKLFF.

The chain is built from TRBV28 and TRBJ2-2; the D is unclear. Trimming stripped 2 bases from V and 4 bases from J, with 11 bases between. This CDR3 has 15 residues. The germline V gene has CDR1 MDHEN and CDR2 SYDVKM. CDR3 amino acids: CASSLQRFGTGELFF. The CDR3, as DNA: TGTGCCAGCAGTTTACAGCGCTTTGGCACCGGGGAGCTGTTTTTT.

The rearrangement links TRBV9 to TRBJ2-2; 12 bases match TRBD2. Trimming took 1 base from V and 5 from J; bases not matched to a gene: 3. CDR1 and CDR2 from the germline V gene are SGDLS and YYNGEE. The CDR3 contains 16 residues. The chain's CDR3 is CASSVFLAGGTGELFF. CDR3 nucleotide sequence: TGTGCCAGCAGCGTATTTCTAGCGGGAGGGACCGGGGAGCTGTTTTTT.

The CDR3 protein is CASSRQGAAGNTIYF. The CDR3 nucleotides are TGTGCCAGCAGTCGACAGGGGGCGGCGGGAAACACCATATATTTT. The chain is built from TRBV27 and TRBJ1-3, with 10 bases identical to TRBD1. V was pared by 5 bases and J by 4 bases, with 5 bases of the junction left unmatched. Looked up from germline, CDR1 is MNHEY and CDR2 is SMNVEV (reference sequence). CDR3 size: 15 residues.

The chain couples TRBV7-2 to TRBJ2-2, with D tentatively TRBD2 (5 bases). Trimming removed 5 bases at V and 6 bases at J, with 13 bases between. Per germline, CDR1 SGHTA and CDR2 FQGNSA. This CDR3 is 14 amino acids long. The CDR3 here is CASSVGGLPGELFF. CDR3 sequence (DNA): TGTGCCAGCAGCGTCGGAGGCCTACCCGGGGAGCTGTTTTTT.